One and the same sample provided the 8 T cell receptor beta chains below, sequenced in a study of T-cell memory formation after mild COVID-19. TCRdb itself ran the 5' RACE reads through MiXCR, one entry per CDR3 protein. The sample consists of around 420,000 distinct CDR3 sequences, approximately 24% of them appearing once. Specimen: PBMCs or a T cell subset sorted from them (not recorded which). The source of these receptors is an adult woman who had mild COVID-19 (a few samples of this study predate the infection). Cell type and time point are not known.

The chain is built from TRBV2 and TRBJ1-1; D is ambiguous. V was trimmed by 6 bases and J by 4 bases, leaving 12 bases between them. The CDR3 sequence is 13 residues long. Germline V CDR1 and CDR2: SNHLY, FYNNEI. The DNA for the CDR3 is TGTGCCAGCAGAGTCGGAGTCGGCACTGAAGCTTTCTTT. Protein product: CASRVGVGTEAFF.

The chain is built from TRBV27 and TRBJ2-2; possibly TRBD1 for D (6 bases). Germline V CDR1 and CDR2: MNHEY, SMNVEV (reference sequence). Deletions cut 2 bases from V and 7 bases from J, with 14 bases between. This CDR3 is 15 amino acids long. The CDR3 is CASSLNPGVGGELFF. As DNA, the CDR3 is TGTGCCAGCAGTTTAAATCCAGGGGTCGGCGGGGAGCTGTTTTTT.

V and J are TRBV5-1 and TRBJ2-3; 8 nucleotides line up with TRBD1. There are 15 residues in the CDR3. The V segment lost 5 bases and the J segment 4 bases; nucleotides outside the gene matches: 9. The germline V gene has CDR1 SGHRS and CDR2 YFSETQ. The CDR3: CASRSLGQGADTQYF. The DNA of the CDR3 is TGCGCCAGCAGATCTCTAGGACAGGGCGCAGATACGCAGTATTTT.

This clonotype has a handful of counts. The J gene is TRBJ1-2, the V gene TRBV7-2, with D perhaps TRBD1 (5 bases). Germline values: CDR1 SGHTA, CDR2 FQGNSA. The CDR3 loop spans 15 amino acids. Trimming removed 0 bases from V and 2 bases from J, with 10 bases in between. CDR3 coding DNA: TGTGCCAGCAGCTTAGCCGGGACGGAGAACTATGGCTACACCTTC. Protein product: CASSLAGTENYGYTF. The full variable domain, with the rest looked up from reference TRBV7-2 and TRBJ1-2, is GAGVSQSPSNKVTEKGKDVELRCDPISGHTALYWYRQSLGQGLEFLIYFQGNSAPDKSGLPSDRFSAERTGGSVSTLTIQRTQQEDSAVYLCASSLAGTENYGYTFGSGTRLTVV.

This clonotype turned up a few times. The chain couples TRBV4-3 to TRBJ1-6; a weak D match, TRBD1 (6 bases). The CDR3 has 15 residues. CDR1 LGHNA and CDR2 YSLEER come from the germline V gene. Trimming stripped 1 base from V and 9 bases from J, with 13 bases between. The CDR3 DNA follows: TGCGCCAGCAGCCAAGGGACAGTACGGGGTTCACCCCTCCACTTT. It yields the protein CASSQGTVRGSPLHF.

The genes are TRBV5-6 and TRBJ2-5; D not certain. Trimming stripped 3 bases from V and 4 bases from J, with 10 bases between. The CDR3 extends over 13 amino acids. The germline CDR1 and CDR2 sequences are SGHDT and YYEEEE. DNA of the CDR3: TGTGCCAGCAGCTCCGGGCCGGTAGAGACCCAGTACTTC. Encoded protein: CASSSGPVETQYF.

There are a few counts of this clonotype. The chain joins TRBV6-5 to TRBJ2-2; possible D gene TRBD2, 6 bases. Trimming stripped 6 bases from V and 7 bases from J, with 18 bases between. Germline values: CDR1 MNHEY, CDR2 SVGAGI. The CDR3 spans 15 residues. The CDR3 region is CASSYNGGMVGELFF. CDR3 nucleotide sequence: TGTGCCAGCAGCTATAACGGCGGGATGGTCGGGGAGCTGTTTTTT.

The chain recombines TRBV4-1 with TRBJ2-3; a weak D match, TRBD1 (5 bases). Per the germline V gene, CDR1 is MGHRA and CDR2 is YSYEKL. The CDR3 extends over 16 amino acids. With 4 bases removed from V and 1 base from J, the gap between germline ends came to 15 bases. CDR3 protein: CASSRPRGERTDTQYF. CDR3 bases: TGCGCCAGCAGCCGACCTAGGGGCGAGCGCACAGATACGCAGTATTTT.